These 9 T cell receptor beta chains were sequenced from one sample in a study of memory CD4+ T cells and cytomegalovirus serostatus. Single viable CD3+CD4+CD8-CD45RO+ cells were sorted as the memory CD4+ T cells. Sequencing was performed with immunoSEQ multiplex PCR; in TCRdb, only in-frame clones are kept and a portion is missing. The sample yields 50,000 to 65,000 clones, roughly three quarters seen once. Material for sequencing was memory CD4+ T cells from blood. The receptors originated from an adult in good health and CMV-seronegative.

This clone came up a few times. The rearrangement uses TRBV6-5 and TRBJ1-6; 7 bases are shared with TRBD1. The length of the CDR3 is 16 residues. The germline V gene has CDR1 MNHEY and CDR2 SVGAGI. V lost 0 bases and J lost 5; bases outside the gene matches: 4. The CDR3 region has the DNA TGTGCCAGCAGTTACTCGACAGGGCGAGATAATTCACCCCTCCACTTT. Protein product: CASSYSTGRDNSPLHF.

This clone appeared a single time. The J gene is TRBJ2-7, the V gene TRBV18; 10 nucleotides match TRBD1. Looked up from germline, CDR1 is KGHSH and CDR2 is LQKENI. CDR3 size: 14 residues. J was trimmed by 2 bases and V by 5 bases; bases with no gene match: 3. CDR3 coding DNA: TGTGCCAGCTCAGGGACAGGGGTGGCCTACGAGCAGTACTTC. Translating gives CASSGTGVAYEQYF.

The chain has TRBV27 and TRBJ2-7; D tentatively reads TRBD1 or TRBD2 (7 bases each). CDR1 MNHEY and CDR2 SMNVEV come from the germline V gene (reference sequence). V was pared by 5 bases and J by 2 bases, with 16 bases between. The CDR3 consists of 15 residues. The DNA for the CDR3 is TGTGCCAGCAGTGAACGTCAGGGGGGGGCCTACGAGCAGTACTTC. This codes for CASSERQGGAYEQYF.

The CDR3 reads CASRPAVNTEAFF. The CDR3 DNA reads as TGTGCCAGCAGGCCCGCAGTGAACACTGAAGCTTTCTTT. The rearrangement links TRBV2 to TRBJ1-1; D is unresolved. The V end was cut by 6 bases, the J end by 0 bases, with 8 bases between. CDR1 SNHLY and CDR2 FYNNEI come from the germline V gene. The CDR3 sequence is 13 residues long.

This clone was detected once. This chain joins TRBV18 and TRBJ1-1; 8 positions agree with TRBD1. CDR3 length: 16 amino acids. CDR1 KGHSH and CDR2 LQKENI come from the germline V gene. The J segment lost 4 bases and the V segment lost 1 base, leaving 8 bases of the junction unmatched. In nucleotides, the CDR3 is TGTGCCAGCTCACCACTGGCTCAGGGGGCGAGCACTGAAGCTTTCTTT. Translated, it gives CASSPLAQGASTEAFF. The full variable domain, with the rest looked up from reference TRBV18 and TRBJ1-1, is NAGVMQNPRHLVRRRGQEARLRCSPMKGHSHVYWYRQLPEEGLKFMVYLQKENIIDESGMPKERFSAEFPKEGPSILRIQQVVRGDSAAYFCASSPLAQGASTEAFFGQGTRLTVV.

This chain connects TRBV27 to TRBJ1-1; 11 bases match TRBD1. The germline V gene has CDR1 MNHEY and CDR2 SMNVEV (reference sequence). Losses at the gene ends were 2 bases for V and 2 bases for J; bases not matched to a gene: 4. This CDR3 region has 16 residues. The CDR3 DNA sequence: TGTGCCAGCAGTTTAGGGACAGGGGGGGCCAACACTGAAGCTTTCTTT. Its protein product is CASSLGTGGANTEAFF.

The V gene is TRBV4-1, the J gene TRBJ2-6, with TRBD1 identical over 10 bases. Germline V CDR1 and CDR2: MGHRA, YSYEKL. The CDR3 extends over 20 amino acids. Trimming at V came to 0 bases and at J to 0 bases, leaving 8 bases not matched to a gene. CDR3 amino acids: CASSQEGPGQGISGANVLTF. Written as DNA, the CDR3 is TGCGCCAGCAGCCAAGAGGGGCCGGGACAGGGGATCTCTGGGGCCAACGTCCTGACTTTC.

V usage is TRBV7-9 and J usage is TRBJ1-6; no firm D call. The CDR3 runs to 13 residues. Trimming cost V 5 bases and J 2 bases, with 4 bases left between them. Germline CDR1 and CDR2: SEHNR and FQNEAQ (reference sequence). CDR3 nucleotide sequence: TGTGCCAGCAGCGGGCCCTATAATTCACCCCTCCACTTT. Protein product: CASSGPYNSPLHF.

This chain joins TRBV11-3 and TRBJ2-3; 13 bases agree with TRBD2. CDR3 length equals 16 residues. Germline CDR1 reads SGHNT; CDR2 reads YENEEA. Trimming took 4 bases from V and 6 from J; bases not matched to a gene: 7. CDR3 amino acids: CASSSGGLAGSDTQYF. In nucleotides, the CDR3 is TGTGCCAGCAGCTCAGGGGGACTAGCGGGATCCGATACGCAGTATTTT.